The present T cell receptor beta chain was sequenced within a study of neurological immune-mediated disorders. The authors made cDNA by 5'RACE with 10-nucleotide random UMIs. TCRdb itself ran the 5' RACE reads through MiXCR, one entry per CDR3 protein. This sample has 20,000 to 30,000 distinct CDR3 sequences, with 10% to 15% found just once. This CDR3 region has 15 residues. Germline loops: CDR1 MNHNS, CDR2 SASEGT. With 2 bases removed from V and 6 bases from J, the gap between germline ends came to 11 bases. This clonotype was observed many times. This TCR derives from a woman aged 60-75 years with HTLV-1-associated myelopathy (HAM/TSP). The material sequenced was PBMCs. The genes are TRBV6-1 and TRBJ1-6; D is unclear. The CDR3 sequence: CASSEPRAFNSPLHF. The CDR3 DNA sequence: TGTGCCAGCAGTGAACCCCGCGCTTTTAATTCACCCCTCCACTTT.